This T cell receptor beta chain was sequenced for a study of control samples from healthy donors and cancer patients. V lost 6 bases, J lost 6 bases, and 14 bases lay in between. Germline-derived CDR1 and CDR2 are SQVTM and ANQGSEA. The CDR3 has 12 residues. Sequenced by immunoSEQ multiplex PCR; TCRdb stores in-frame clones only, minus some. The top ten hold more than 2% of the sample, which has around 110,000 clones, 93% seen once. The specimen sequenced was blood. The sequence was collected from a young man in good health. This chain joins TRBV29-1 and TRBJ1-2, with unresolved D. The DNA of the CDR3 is TGCAGCGTCACCACTAGGGAACATGGCTACACCTTC. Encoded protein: CSVTTREHGYTF.